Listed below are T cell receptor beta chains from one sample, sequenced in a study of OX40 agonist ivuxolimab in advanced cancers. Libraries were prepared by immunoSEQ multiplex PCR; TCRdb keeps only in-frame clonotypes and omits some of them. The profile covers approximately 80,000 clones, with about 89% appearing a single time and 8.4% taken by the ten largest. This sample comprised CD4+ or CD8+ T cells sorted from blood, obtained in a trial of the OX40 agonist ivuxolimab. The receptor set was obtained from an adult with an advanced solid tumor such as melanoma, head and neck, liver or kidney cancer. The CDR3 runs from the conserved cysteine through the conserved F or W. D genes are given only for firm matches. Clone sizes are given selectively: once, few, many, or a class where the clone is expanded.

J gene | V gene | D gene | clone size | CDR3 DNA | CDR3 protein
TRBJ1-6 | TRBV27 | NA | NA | TGTGCCAGCAGTTTCGGGGGGGGTAATTCACCCCTCCACTTT | CASSFGGGNSPLHF
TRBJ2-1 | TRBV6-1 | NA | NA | TGTGCCAGCAGTGAGGGAGATTTCCATAGGGATGAGCAGTTCTTC | CASSEGDFHRDEQFF
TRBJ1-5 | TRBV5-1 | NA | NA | TGCGCCAGCAGCTTGGAAGGCGGCAATCAGCCCCAGCATTTT | CASSLEGGNQPQHF
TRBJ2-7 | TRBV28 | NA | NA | TGTGCCAGCAGTTTCCCCAGCGAGCAGTACTTC | CASSFPSEQYF
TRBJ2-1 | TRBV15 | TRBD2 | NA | TGTGCCACCAGCACTCCGGGACTAGCGGGTCCCAATGAGCAGTTCTTC | CATSTPGLAGPNEQFF
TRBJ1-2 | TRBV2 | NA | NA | TGTGCCAAAAAAAGCCGGTCCCGGGATAACTATGGCTACACCTTC | CAKKSRSRDNYGYTF
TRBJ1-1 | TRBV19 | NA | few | TGTGCCAGTAGTATAGATCAGGAGGGGAACACTGAAGCTTTCTTT | CASSIDQEGNTEAFF
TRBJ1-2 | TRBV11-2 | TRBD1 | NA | TGTGCCAGCAGCTTAGATCAGGGGGTCTATGGCTACACCTTC | CASSLDQGVYGYTF
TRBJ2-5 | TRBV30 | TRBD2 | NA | TGTGCCTGGAGCCTTGGACTAGCGGGGGGAGAGACCCAGTACTTC | CAWSLGLAGGETQYF
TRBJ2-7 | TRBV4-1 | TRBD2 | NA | TGCGCCAGCAGCTTTCTAGCGGGGGGCCTGAGCTCCTACGAGCAGTACTTC | CASSFLAGGLSSYEQYF
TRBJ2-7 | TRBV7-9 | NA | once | TGTGCCAGCAGCTTCGTAACCTCCTACGAGCAGTACTTC | CASSFVTSYEQYF
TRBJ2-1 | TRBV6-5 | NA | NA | TGTGCCAGCAGACCCGGGGGGCTGGGGAATGAGCAGTTCTTC | CASRPGGLGNEQFF
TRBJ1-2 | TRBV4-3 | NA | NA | TGCGCCAGCAGCCAAGATCGGCTGGCTAATGGCTATGGCTACACCTTC | CASSQDRLANGYGYTF
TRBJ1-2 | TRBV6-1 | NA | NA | TGTGCCAGCAGTGGGCGGGCCCGGAGCTATGGCTACACCTTC | CASSGRARSYGYTF
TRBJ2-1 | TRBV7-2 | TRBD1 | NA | TGTGCCAGCAGCGCAATTACAGGGGCCCTCTACAATGAGCAGTTCTTC | CASSAITGALYNEQFF
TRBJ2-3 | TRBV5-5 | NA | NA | TGTGCCAGCAGCTTGGCGGAGAGTTCCGCAGATACGCAGTATTTT | CASSLAESSADTQYF
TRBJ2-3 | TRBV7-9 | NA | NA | TGTGCCAGCGACTCCGCCCGGGAAACAGATACGCAGTATTTT | CASDSARETDTQYF
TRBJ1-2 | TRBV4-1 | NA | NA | TGCGCCAGCAGCCAAGGACAGAACCTTAACTATGGCTACACCTTC | CASSQGQNLNYGYTF
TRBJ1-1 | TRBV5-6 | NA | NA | TGTGCCAGCAGCTTGGGGACAGTTTCTGAAGCTTTCTTT | CASSLGTVSEAFF
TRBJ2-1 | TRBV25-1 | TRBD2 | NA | TGTGCCAGCAGTGATACTAGCGGCTCCTACAATGAGCAGTTCTTC | CASSDTSGSYNEQFF
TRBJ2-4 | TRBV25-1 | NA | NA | TGTGCCAGCAGTGAATATCAGGCAGATCTAGCCAAAAACATTCAGTACTTC | CASSEYQADLAKNIQYF
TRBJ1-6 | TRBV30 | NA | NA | TGTGCCTGGAGTACGGACAGCCTTTCCTATAATTCACCCCTCCACTTT | CAWSTDSLSYNSPLHF
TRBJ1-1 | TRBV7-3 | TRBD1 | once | TGTGCCAGCAGCGACCCGACAGGGGAGCACGCTGAAGCTTTCTTT | CASSDPTGEHAEAFF
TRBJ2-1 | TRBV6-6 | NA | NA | TGTGCCAGCAGCCCGACTAGCTCCTACAATGAGCAGTTCTTC | CASSPTSSYNEQFF